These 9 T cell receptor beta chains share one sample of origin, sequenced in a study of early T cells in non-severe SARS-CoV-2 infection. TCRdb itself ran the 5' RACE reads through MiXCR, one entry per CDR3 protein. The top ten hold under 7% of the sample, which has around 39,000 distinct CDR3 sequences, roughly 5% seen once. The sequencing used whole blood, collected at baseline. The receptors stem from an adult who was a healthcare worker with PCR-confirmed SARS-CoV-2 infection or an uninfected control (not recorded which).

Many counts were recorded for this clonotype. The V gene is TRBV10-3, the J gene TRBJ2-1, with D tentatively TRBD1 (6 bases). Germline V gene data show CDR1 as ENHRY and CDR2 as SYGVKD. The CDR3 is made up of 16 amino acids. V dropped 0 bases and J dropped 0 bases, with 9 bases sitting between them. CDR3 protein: CAISESTGISYNEQFF. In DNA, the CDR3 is TGTGCCATCAGTGAGTCAACAGGGATCTCCTACAATGAGCAGTTCTTC.

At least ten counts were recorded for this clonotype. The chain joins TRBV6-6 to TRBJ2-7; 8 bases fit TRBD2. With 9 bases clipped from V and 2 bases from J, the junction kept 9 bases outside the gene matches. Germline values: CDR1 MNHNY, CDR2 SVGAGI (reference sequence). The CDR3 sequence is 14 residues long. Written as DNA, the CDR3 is TGTGCCAGTAAGAGCGGGAGTACCCCCTACGAGCAGTACGTC. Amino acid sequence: CASKSGSTPYEQYV.

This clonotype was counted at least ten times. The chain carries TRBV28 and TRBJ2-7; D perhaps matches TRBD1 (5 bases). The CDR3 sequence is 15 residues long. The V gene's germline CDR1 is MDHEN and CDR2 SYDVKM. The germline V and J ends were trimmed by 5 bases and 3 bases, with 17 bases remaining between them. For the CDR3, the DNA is TGTGCCAGCAGTGCCCGACAGCCTGTGAACTACGAGCAGTACTTC. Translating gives CASSARQPVNYEQYF.

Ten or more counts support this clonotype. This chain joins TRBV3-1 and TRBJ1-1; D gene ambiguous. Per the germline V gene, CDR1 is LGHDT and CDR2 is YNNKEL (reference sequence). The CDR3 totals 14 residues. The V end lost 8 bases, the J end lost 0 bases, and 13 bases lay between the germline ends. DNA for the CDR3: TGTGCCAGCGGCGGACGATCCCTGAACACTGAAGCTTTCTTT. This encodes CASGGRSLNTEAFF. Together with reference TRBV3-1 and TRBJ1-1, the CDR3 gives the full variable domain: DTAVSQTPKYLVTQMGNDKSIKCEQNLGHDTMYWYKQDSKKFLKIMFSYNNKELIINETVPNRFSPKSPDKAHLNLHINSLELGDSAVYFCASGGRSLNTEAFFGQGTRLTVV.

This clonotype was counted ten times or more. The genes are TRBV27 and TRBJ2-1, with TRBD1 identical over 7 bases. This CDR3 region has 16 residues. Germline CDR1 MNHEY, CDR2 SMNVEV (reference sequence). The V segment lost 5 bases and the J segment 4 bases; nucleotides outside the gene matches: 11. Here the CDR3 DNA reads TGTGCCAGCAGTGGCCCGACAGGGCAGTCGTACAATGAGCAGTTCTTC. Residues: CASSGPTGQSYNEQFF.

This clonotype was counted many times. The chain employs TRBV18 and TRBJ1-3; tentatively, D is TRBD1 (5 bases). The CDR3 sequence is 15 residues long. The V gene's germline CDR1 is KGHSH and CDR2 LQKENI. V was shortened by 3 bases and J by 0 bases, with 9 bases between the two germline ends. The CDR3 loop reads CASSPTGRSGNTIYF. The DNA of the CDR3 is TGTGCCAGCTCACCTACGGGACGCTCTGGAAACACCATATATTTT.

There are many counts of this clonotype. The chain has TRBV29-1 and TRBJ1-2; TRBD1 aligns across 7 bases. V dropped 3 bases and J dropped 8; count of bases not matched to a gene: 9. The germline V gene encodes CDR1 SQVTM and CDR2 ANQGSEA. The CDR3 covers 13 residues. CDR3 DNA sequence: TGCAGCGTTGATAAGGGGGCGGAAGGCGGCTACACCTTC. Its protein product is CSVDKGAEGGYTF.

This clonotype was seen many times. CDR3 nucleotides: TGTGCCAGCAGTTTGGTTAAGTGGGACGAGCAGTACTTC. Translated: CASSLVKWDEQYF. The chain recombines TRBV27 with TRBJ2-7; no clear D gene. Germline values: CDR1 MNHEY, CDR2 SMNVEV (reference sequence). The length of the CDR3 is 13 residues. The V end was cut by 3 bases, the J end by 5 bases, with 11 bases between.

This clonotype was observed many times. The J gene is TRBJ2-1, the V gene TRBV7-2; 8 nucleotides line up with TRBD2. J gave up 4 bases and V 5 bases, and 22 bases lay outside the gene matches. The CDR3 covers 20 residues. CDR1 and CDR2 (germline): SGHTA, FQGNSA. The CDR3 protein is CASSQRQAGVPPLIYNEQFF. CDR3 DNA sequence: TGTGCCAGCAGCCAAAGACAAGCGGGAGTTCCCCCCTTGATTTACAATGAGCAGTTCTTC.